This record covers a single T cell receptor (beta chain). Some clones are missing from TCRdb's copy, which holds only in-frame ones; the method was immunoSEQ multiplex PCR. The data show approximately 4,100 clones, with roughly four fifths seen just once and around 70% held by the top ten. Trimming removed 0 bases from V and 7 bases from J, with 13 bases in between. This CDR3 is built from 15 residues. Germline assignment: CDR1 LNHNV and CDR2 YYDKDF (reference sequence). The data stem from a study of STAT5B mutations in CD4+ large granular lymphocyte leukemia. The rearrangement joins TRBV15 to TRBJ1-5, with a weak D call TRBD1 (6 bases). The sequence was obtained from a man aged 65 to 79 with CD4+ T-cell large granular lymphocyte leukemia. Sequencing used PBMCs. CDR3 sequence reads: CATSRDRGGGQPQHF. For the CDR3, the DNA is TGTGCCACCAGCAGAGATCGAGGGGGGGGGCAGCCCCAGCATTTT.